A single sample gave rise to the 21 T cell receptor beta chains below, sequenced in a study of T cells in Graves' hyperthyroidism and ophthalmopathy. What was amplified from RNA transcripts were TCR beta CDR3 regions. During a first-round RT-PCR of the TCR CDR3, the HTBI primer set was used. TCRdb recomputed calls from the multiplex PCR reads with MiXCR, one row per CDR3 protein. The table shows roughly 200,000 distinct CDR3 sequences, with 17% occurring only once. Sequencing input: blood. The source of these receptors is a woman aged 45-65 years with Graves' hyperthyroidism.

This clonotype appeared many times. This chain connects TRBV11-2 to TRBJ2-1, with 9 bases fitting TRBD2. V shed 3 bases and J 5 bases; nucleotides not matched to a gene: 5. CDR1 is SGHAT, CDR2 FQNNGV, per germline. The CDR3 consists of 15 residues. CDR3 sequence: CASSLGTSHHNEQFF. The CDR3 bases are TGTGCCAGCAGCTTGGGGACTAGCCACCACAATGAGCAGTTCTTC.

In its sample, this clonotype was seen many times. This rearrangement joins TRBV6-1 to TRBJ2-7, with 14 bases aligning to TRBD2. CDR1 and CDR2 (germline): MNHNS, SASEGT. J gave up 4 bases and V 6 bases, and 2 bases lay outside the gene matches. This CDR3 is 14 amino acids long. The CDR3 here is CASRRLAGGYEQYF. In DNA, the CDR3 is TGTGCCAGCAGACGACTAGCGGGAGGGTACGAGCAGTACTTC.

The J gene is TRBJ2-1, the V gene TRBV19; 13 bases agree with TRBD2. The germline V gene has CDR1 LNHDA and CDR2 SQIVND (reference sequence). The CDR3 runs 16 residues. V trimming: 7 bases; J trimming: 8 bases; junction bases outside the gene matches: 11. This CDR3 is CASTPAGTSGTYEQFF. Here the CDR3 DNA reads TGTGCCAGTACCCCGGCCGGGACTAGCGGGACCTATGAGCAGTTCTTC.

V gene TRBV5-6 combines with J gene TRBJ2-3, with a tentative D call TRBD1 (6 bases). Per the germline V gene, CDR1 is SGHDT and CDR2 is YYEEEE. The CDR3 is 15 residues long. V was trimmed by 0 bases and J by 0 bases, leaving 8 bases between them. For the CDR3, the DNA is TGTGCCAGCAGCTTGGGGGGGCCGAGCACAGATACGCAGTATTTT. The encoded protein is CASSLGGPSTDTQYF.

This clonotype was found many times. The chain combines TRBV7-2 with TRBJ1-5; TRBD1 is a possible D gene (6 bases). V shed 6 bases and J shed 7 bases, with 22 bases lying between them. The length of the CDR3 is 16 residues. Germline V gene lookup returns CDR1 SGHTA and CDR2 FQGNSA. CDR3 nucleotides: TGTGCCAGCAGTCAGGGGCATATCCTGCCTGGACAGCCCCAGCATTTT. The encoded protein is CASSQGHILPGQPQHF.

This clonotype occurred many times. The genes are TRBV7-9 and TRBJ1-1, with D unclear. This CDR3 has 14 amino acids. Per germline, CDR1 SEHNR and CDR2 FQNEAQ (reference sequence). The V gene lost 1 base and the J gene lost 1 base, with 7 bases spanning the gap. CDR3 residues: CASSLEEPNTEAFF. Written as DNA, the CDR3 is TGTGCCAGCAGCTTAGAAGAACCGAACACTGAAGCTTTCTTT.

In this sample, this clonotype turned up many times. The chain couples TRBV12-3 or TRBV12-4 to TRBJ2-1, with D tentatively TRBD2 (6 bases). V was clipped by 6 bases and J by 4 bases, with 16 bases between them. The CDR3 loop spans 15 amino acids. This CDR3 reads CASRVADLIYNEQFF. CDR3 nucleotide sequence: TGTGCCAGCAGAGTAGCGGACCTCATATACAATGAGCAGTTCTTC.

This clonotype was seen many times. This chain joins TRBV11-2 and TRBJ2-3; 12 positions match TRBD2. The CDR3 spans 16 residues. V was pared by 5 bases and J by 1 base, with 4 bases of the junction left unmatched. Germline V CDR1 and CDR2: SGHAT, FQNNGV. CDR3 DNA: TGTGCCAGCAGCCGCCGACTAGCGGGAGGCACAGATACGCAGTATTTT. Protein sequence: CASSRRLAGGTDTQYF.

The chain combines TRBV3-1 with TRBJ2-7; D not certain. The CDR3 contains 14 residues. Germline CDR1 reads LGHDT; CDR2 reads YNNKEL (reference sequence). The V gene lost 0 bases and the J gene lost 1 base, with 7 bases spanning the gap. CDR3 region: CASSQELFSYEQYF. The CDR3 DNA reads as TGTGCCAGCAGCCAAGAGTTGTTTTCCTACGAGCAGTACTTC.

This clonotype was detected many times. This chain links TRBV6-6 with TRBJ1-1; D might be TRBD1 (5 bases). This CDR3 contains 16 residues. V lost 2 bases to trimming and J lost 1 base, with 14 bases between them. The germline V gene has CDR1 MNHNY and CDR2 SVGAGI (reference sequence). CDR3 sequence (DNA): TGTGCCAGCAGTTACGTTGGCCAGGGCCGGAACACTGAAGCTTTCTTT. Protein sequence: CASSYVGQGRNTEAFF.

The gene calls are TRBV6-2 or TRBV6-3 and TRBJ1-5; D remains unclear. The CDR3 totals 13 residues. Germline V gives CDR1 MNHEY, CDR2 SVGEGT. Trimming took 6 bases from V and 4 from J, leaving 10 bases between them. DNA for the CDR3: TGTGCCAGCAGAACAGCGGGGAATCAGCCCCAGCATTTT. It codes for CASRTAGNQPQHF.

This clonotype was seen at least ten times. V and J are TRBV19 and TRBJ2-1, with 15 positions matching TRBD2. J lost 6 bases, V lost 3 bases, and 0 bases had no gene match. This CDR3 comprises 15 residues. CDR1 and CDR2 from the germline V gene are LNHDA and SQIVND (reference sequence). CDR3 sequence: CASSMGLAGGNEQFF. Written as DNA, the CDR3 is TGTGCCAGTAGTATGGGACTAGCGGGAGGCAATGAGCAGTTCTTC.

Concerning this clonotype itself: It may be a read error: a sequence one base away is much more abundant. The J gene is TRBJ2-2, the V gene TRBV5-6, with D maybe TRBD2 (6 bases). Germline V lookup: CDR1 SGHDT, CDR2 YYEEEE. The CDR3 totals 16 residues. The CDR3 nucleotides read TGTGCCAGCAGCTTAGCTTCGGACTATTTCACCGGGGAGCTGGTTTTT. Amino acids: CASSLASDYFTGELVF.

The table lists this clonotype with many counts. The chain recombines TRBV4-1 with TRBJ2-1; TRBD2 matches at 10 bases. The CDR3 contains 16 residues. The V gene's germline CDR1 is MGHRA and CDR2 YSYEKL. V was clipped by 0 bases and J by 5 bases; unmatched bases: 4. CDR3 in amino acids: CASSQERLAGDNEQFF. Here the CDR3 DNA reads TGCGCCAGCAGCCAAGAACGGCTAGCGGGGGACAATGAGCAGTTCTTC.

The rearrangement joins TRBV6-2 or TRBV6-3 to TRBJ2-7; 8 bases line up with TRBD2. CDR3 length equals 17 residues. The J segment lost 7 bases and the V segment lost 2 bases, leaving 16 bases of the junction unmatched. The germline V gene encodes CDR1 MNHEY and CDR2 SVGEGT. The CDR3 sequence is CASSYGHLAGIFTEQYF. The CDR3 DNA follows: TGTGCCAGCAGTTACGGACATTTAGCGGGGATTTTTACGGAGCAGTACTTC.

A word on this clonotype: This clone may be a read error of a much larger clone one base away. CDR3 coding DNA: TGTGCCAGCAGTTTAGGAGTTCAGGGGAGCGAGCAGAACTTC. Translated: CASSLGVQGSEQNF. V and J are TRBV12-3 or TRBV12-4 and TRBJ2-7, with a tentative D call TRBD1 (6 bases). This CDR3 has 14 amino acids.

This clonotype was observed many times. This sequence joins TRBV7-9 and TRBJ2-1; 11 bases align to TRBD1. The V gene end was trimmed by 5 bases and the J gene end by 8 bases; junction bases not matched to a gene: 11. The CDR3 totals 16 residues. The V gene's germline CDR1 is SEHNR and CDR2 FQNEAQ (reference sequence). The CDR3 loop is CASSHPDRGLYDEQFF. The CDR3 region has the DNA TGTGCCAGCAGCCACCCGGACAGGGGGCTTTACGATGAGCAGTTCTTC.

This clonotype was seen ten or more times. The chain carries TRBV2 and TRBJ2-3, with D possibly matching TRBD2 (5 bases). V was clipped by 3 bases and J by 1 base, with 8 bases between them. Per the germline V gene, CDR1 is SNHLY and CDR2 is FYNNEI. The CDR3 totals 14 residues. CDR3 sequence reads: CASSDGMGTDTQYF. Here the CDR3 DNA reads TGTGCCAGCAGTGACGGGATGGGCACAGATACGCAGTATTTT.

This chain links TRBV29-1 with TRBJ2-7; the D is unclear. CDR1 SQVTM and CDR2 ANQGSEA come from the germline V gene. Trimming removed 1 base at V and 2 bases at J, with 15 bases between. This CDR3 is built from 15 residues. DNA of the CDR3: TGCAGCGTTGAAGGTGGTCCCTCTGCCCCCTACGAGCAGTACTTC. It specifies CSVEGGPSAPYEQYF.

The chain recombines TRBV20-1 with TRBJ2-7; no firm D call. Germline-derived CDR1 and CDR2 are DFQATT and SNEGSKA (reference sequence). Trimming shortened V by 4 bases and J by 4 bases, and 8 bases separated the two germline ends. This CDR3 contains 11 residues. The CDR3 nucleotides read TGCAGTGCTATGGACGGGTACGAGCAGTACTTC. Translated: CSAMDGYEQYF.

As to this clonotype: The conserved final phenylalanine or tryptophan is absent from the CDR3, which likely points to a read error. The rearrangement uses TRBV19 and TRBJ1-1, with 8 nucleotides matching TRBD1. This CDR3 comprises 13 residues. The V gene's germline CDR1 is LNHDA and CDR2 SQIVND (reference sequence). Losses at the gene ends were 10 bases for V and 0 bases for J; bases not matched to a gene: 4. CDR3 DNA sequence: TGTGCCACTTGGACAGGGATGAACACTGAAGCTTTCCTT. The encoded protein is CATWTGMNTEAFL.